These 30 T cell receptor beta chains were all obtained from the same sample, sequenced in a study of identical twins. MiXCR was run by TCRdb on the 5' RACE reads, yielding one entry per CDR3 protein. The sample comprises roughly 1.6 million distinct CDR3 sequences, more than 30% of which are singletons, and about 0.3% rests with the top ten. Material: cord blood. The receptor set was obtained from a newborn girl in good health.

The chain employs TRBV6-2 or TRBV6-3 and TRBJ2-3; 11 positions agree with TRBD2. Looked up from germline, CDR1 is MNHEY and CDR2 is SVGEGT. The V and J ends lost 5 bases and 2 bases, in that order; junction bases with no gene match: 6. The CDR3 loop spans 16 amino acids. CDR3 protein: CASSDPSGGLTDTQYF. CDR3 coding DNA: TGTGCCAGCAGTGATCCTAGCGGGGGGCTCACAGATACGCAGTATTTT.

This clonotype came up a few times. The chain joins TRBV7-9 to TRBJ2-4; 11 bases agree with TRBD2. CDR1 SEHNR and CDR2 FQNEAQ come from the germline V gene (reference sequence). The CDR3 length is 14 residues. The ends lost 11 bases at V and 4 bases at J; junction bases unmatched: 7. CDR3 nucleotide sequence: TGTGCCGCAGGGACTAGCGGAAAAAAAAACATTCAGTACTTC. Translated, it gives CAAGTSGKKNIQYF.

The table lists this clonotype with a few counts. The V gene is TRBV7-2, the J gene TRBJ1-5; TRBD1 aligns across 8 bases. The CDR3 length is 15 residues. V shed 6 bases, J shed 2 bases, and the junction held 6 bases outside the gene matches. Per germline, CDR1 SGHTA and CDR2 FQGNSA. CDR3: CASSQQGEGNQPQHF. The CDR3 coding sequence is TGTGCCAGCAGTCAACAGGGGGAGGGCAATCAGCCCCAGCATTTT.

This clonotype was seen more than once but under ten times. V and J are TRBV28 and TRBJ1-1; D may be TRBD1 (6 bases). Germline CDR1 and CDR2: MDHEN and SYDVKM. The CDR3 loop spans 15 amino acids. Trimming cost V 6 bases and J 6 bases, with 20 bases left between them. The CDR3 loop is CASRDLRGLVPEAFF. As DNA, the CDR3 is TGTGCCAGCAGGGATCTCAGGGGATTGGTCCCTGAAGCTTTCTTT.

J is TRBJ2-3 and V is TRBV20-1, with D maybe TRBD2 (5 bases). The V gene lost 0 bases and the J gene lost 0 bases, with 19 bases spanning the gap. This CDR3 is 18 amino acids long. From germline, CDR1 is DFQATT and CDR2 SNEGSKA (reference sequence). The CDR3: CSARDPRRGAESTDTQYF. CDR3 bases: TGCAGTGCTAGAGACCCTCGTCGAGGAGCGGAGAGCACAGATACGCAGTATTTT.

The genes are TRBV28 and TRBJ1-3, with TRBD1 matching over 7 bases. Germline CDR1 MDHEN, CDR2 SYDVKM. CDR3 size: 17 residues. The junction had 7 bases not matched to a gene; V was cut back by 2 bases and J by 0 bases. CDR3: CASSLGYRDSSGNTIYF. As DNA, the CDR3 is TGTGCCAGCAGTTTAGGCTACAGGGACAGCTCTGGAAACACCATATATTTT.

V gene TRBV7-2 combines with J gene TRBJ2-7; possible D gene TRBD2, 6 bases. Germline lookup yields CDR1 SGHTA and CDR2 FQGNSA. V lost 5 bases, J lost 0 bases, and 14 bases lay in between. This CDR3 has 15 amino acids. In DNA form, the CDR3 reads TGTGCCAGCAGCCGAATAGGGAGGAGCTCCTACGAGCAGTACTTC. This sequence encodes CASSRIGRSSYEQYF.

The chain carries TRBV7-9 and TRBJ1-1, with 10 positions matching TRBD1. The CDR3 contains 14 residues. The germline CDR1 and CDR2 sequences are SEHNR and FQNEAQ (reference sequence). Trimming cost V 3 bases and J 6 bases; bases outside gene matches: 4. CDR3 protein: CASSFSGTGAEAFF. Here the CDR3 DNA reads TGTGCCAGCAGCTTCTCCGGGACAGGGGCTGAAGCTTTCTTT. The full variable domain, rest sourced from reference TRBV7-9 and TRBJ1-1, is DTGVSQNPRHKITKRGQNVTFRCDPISEHNRLYWYRQTLGQGPEFLTYFQNEAQLEKSRLLSDRFSAERPKGSFSTLEIQRTEQGDSAMYLCASSFSGTGAEAFFGQGTRLTVV.

This clonotype was found once. V usage is TRBV6-5 and J usage is TRBJ2-3, with TRBD2 identical over 9 bases. The CDR3 runs to 17 residues. Germline V gene lookup returns CDR1 MNHEY and CDR2 SVGAGI. The junction had 11 bases not matched to a gene; V was cut back by 0 bases and J by 7 bases. The CDR3 nucleotides are TGTGCCAGCAGTTACTCGTCTAGCGGGGATATACAGTATACGCAGTATTTT. Translation: CASSYSSSGDIQYTQYF.

As for this clonotype: One end of the junction fails to match germline, which may point to a read error. V usage is TRBV12-3 or TRBV12-4 and J usage is TRBJ2-3; tentatively, D is TRBD1 or TRBD2 (7 bases each). This CDR3 is built from 11 residues. The CDR3 protein is CACRGGDTQYF. CDR3 DNA sequence: TGTGCCTGCAGGGGGGGAGATACGCAGTATTTT.

This clonotype was counted between two and nine times. This chain joins TRBV13 and TRBJ1-3; the D is unclear. Trimming took off 5 bases at V and 4 bases at J, with 9 bases between the two ends. Germline CDR1 and CDR2: PRHDT and FYEKMQ (reference sequence). The CDR3 spans 13 residues. The CDR3 nucleotides read TGTGCCAGCAGCCAACTCGAGGGAAACACCATATATTTT. This translates into CASSQLEGNTIYF. Using reference TRBV13 and TRBJ1-3 for the parts outside the CDR3, the full variable domain is AAGVIQSPRHLIKEKRETATLKCYPIPRHDTVYWYQQGPGQDPQFLISFYEKMQSDKGSIPDRFSAQQFSDYHSELNMSSLELGDSALYFCASSQLEGNTIYFGEGSWLTVV.

The chain links TRBV12-3 or TRBV12-4 to TRBJ2-3, with D perhaps TRBD1 or TRBD2 (5 bases each). Between the trimmed V and J ends, which lost 6 bases and 5 bases, there was a span of 12 bases. This CDR3 comprises 13 residues. CDR3: CASSTTRGDTQYF. The CDR3 DNA reads TGTGCCAGCAGCACTACTAGGGGAGATACGCAGTATTTT.

This clonotype was seen a few times. The chain links TRBV7-9 to TRBJ2-1, with D perhaps TRBD1 or TRBD2 (5 bases each). The CDR3 runs 14 residues. Trimming took off 7 bases at V and 0 bases at J, with 10 bases between the two ends. Germline CDR1 and CDR2: SEHNR and FQNEAQ (reference sequence). The CDR3: CASNKGSSYNEQFF. The CDR3 DNA is TGTGCCAGCAACAAGGGGAGCTCCTACAATGAGCAGTTCTTC.

The V call is TRBV2, the J call TRBJ2-1; 15 nucleotides agree with TRBD2. The CDR3 extends over 18 amino acids. CDR1 is SNHLY and CDR2 is FYNNEI in the germline V gene. With V trimmed by 3 bases and J by 5 bases, 8 bases remained unmatched. In DNA form, the CDR3 reads TGTGCCAGCAGTGATCTCAGGACTAGCGGGGGGGCACACAATGAGCAGTTCTTC. Amino acids: CASSDLRTSGGAHNEQFF.

J is TRBJ2-3 and V is TRBV6-6, with 8 bases lining up with TRBD1. V dropped 0 bases and J dropped 10; count of bases not matched to a gene: 0. The CDR3 is made up of 12 amino acids. Germline CDR1 MNHNY, CDR2 SVGAGI (reference sequence). The CDR3, as DNA: TGTGCCAGCAGTTACTCGACAGGGGCGCAGTATTTT. This translates into CASSYSTGAQYF.

This clonotype was seen more than once but under ten times. The chain couples TRBV6-2 or TRBV6-3 to TRBJ1-5; D possibly corresponds to TRBD1 (6 bases). The CDR3 loop spans 14 amino acids. The V gene lost 7 bases and the J gene lost 4 bases, with 14 bases spanning the gap. Germline V gene sequence: CDR1 MNHEY, CDR2 SVGEGT. CDR3 region: CASNGDTSNQPQHF. The DNA for the CDR3 is TGTGCCAGCAACGGGGACACATCTAATCAGCCCCAGCATTTT.

The chain uses TRBV29-1 and TRBJ2-5; 8 nucleotides match TRBD1. The CDR3 loop spans 14 amino acids. The germline V gene has CDR1 SQVTM and CDR2 ANQGSEA. Unmatched junction bases numbered 18, after V lost 7 bases and J lost 11 bases. The CDR3 loop reads CSAGQGINYNEQYF. The CDR3 nucleotides read TGCAGCGCTGGACAGGGAATTAACTACAATGAGCAGTACTTC.

This clonotype appeared a few times. The V and J genes are TRBV5-6 and TRBJ2-5; D remains unclear. CDR1 SGHDT and CDR2 YYEEEE come from the germline V gene. V lost 2 bases and J 7 bases, leaving 15 bases between the germline ends. CDR3 length: 14 amino acids. DNA of the CDR3: TGTGCCAGCAGCTTCCGTAGTGCTCTAAGGACCCAGTACTTC. Protein sequence: CASSFRSALRTQYF.

In its sample, this clonotype was seen a few times. The chain recombines TRBV28 with TRBJ2-4; 10 bases map to TRBD1. The CDR3 sequence is 15 residues long. Germline V lookup: CDR1 MDHEN, CDR2 SYDVKM. Trimming cost V 5 bases and J 6 bases; bases outside gene matches: 7. DNA of the CDR3: TGTGCCAGCAGTGAGCCTTGGGACAGGGGAAACATTCAGTACTTC. Protein: CASSEPWDRGNIQYF.

This clonotype occurred a few times. The J gene is TRBJ2-1, the V gene TRBV5-4, with 8 bases identical to TRBD2. Trimming took 8 bases from V and 9 from J; bases not matched to a gene: 19. CDR3 length equals 16 residues. Germline CDR1 reads SGHNT; CDR2 reads YYREEE (reference sequence). The CDR3 sequence: CASTPQAGVGQGEQFF. In DNA form, the CDR3 reads TGTGCCAGTACTCCCCAAGCGGGAGTAGGCCAGGGTGAGCAGTTCTTC.

This clonotype was seen more than once but under ten times. The chain joins TRBV12-3 or TRBV12-4 to TRBJ2-7, with 7 bases aligning to TRBD1. Unmatched junction bases numbered 7, after V lost 2 bases and J lost 6 bases. This CDR3 contains 14 residues. This chain's CDR3 is CASSLTQGYREQYF. The CDR3 region has the DNA TGTGCCAGCAGTTTAACACAGGGGTATCGCGAGCAGTACTTC.

This clonotype was observed a few times. The chain recombines TRBV5-1 with TRBJ1-4; no clear D gene. This CDR3 contains 17 residues. V lost 1 base and J lost 0, with 13 bases in between. Germline lookup yields CDR1 SGHRS and CDR2 YFSETQ. The CDR3 protein is CASSLTPFFATNEKLFF. The CDR3 bases are TGCGCCAGCAGCTTGACTCCCTTTTTTGCAACTAATGAAAAACTGTTTTTT.

In its sample, this clonotype was seen many times. The chain links TRBV3-1 to TRBJ2-5; D not resolved. The V gene lost 4 bases and the J gene lost 2 bases, with 14 bases spanning the gap. Germline CDR1 reads LGHDT; CDR2 reads YNNKEL (reference sequence). This CDR3 has 15 amino acids. The CDR3 reads CASSRTLRVQETQYF. CDR3 DNA: TGTGCCAGCAGCCGAACCCTAAGGGTTCAAGAGACCCAGTACTTC.

This clonotype was observed a handful of times. V is TRBV29-1 and J is TRBJ1-1, with TRBD1 as a possible D gene (6 bases). CDR1 SQVTM and CDR2 ANQGSEA come from the germline V gene. V lost 0 bases and J 1 base, leaving 9 bases between the germline ends. The CDR3 is 14 residues long. CDR3 in amino acids: CSVEDRGWNTEAFF. CDR3 DNA: TGCAGCGTTGAAGACAGGGGATGGAACACTGAAGCTTTCTTT.

This clonotype came up many times. The chain uses TRBV29-1 and TRBJ2-1; D is ambiguous. The germline gives CDR1 SQVTM, CDR2 ANQGSEA. Trimming took 4 bases from V and 4 from J, leaving 5 bases between them. The CDR3 has 11 residues. CDR3 coding DNA: TGCAGCGTTGTGTGGTACAATGAGCAGTTCTTC. Its translation is CSVVWYNEQFF.

The genes are TRBV20-1 and TRBJ1-2; D ambiguous. The CDR3 runs 13 residues. V lost 3 bases and J 0 bases, leaving 8 bases between the germline ends. Germline V gene data show CDR1 as DFQATT and CDR2 as SNEGSKA (reference sequence). This chain's CDR3 is CSARGKANYGYTF. The CDR3 coding sequence is TGCAGTGCTAGGGGGAAAGCTAACTATGGCTACACCTTC.

V gene TRBV7-6 combines with J gene TRBJ2-1, with TRBD1 as a possible D gene (5 bases). The CDR3 is 15 amino acids. The germline V and J ends were trimmed by 1 base and 6 bases, with 13 bases remaining between them. Germline V lookup: CDR1 SGHVS, CDR2 FNYEAQ. CDR3: CASSLGAGFTNEQFF. The CDR3 DNA sequence: TGTGCCAGCAGCTTAGGGGCAGGGTTCACCAATGAGCAGTTCTTC. Full variable domain (outside the CDR3, taken from reference TRBV7-6 and TRBJ2-1): GAGVSQSPRYKVTKRGQDVALRCDPISGHVSLYWYRQALGQGPEFLTYFNYEAQQDKSGLPNDRFSAERPEGSISTLTIQRTEQRDSAMYRCASSLGAGFTNEQFFGPGTRLTVL.

The chain employs TRBV20-1 and TRBJ1-2; the D gene is possibly TRBD1 (6 bases). The V gene lost 3 bases and the J gene lost 2 bases, with 13 bases spanning the gap. Germline values: CDR1 DFQATT, CDR2 SNEGSKA (reference sequence). CDR3 size: 14 residues. The CDR3 sequence: CSARVDSLNYGYTF. CDR3 in DNA: TGCAGTGCTAGGGTGGACAGTCTAAACTATGGCTACACCTTC.

This chain joins TRBV4-1 and TRBJ1-5; D is unresolved. The germline CDR1 and CDR2 sequences are MGHRA and YSYEKL. The CDR3 totals 13 residues. Trimming shortened V by 4 bases and J by 3 bases, and 7 bases separated the two germline ends. The CDR3 here is CASSRQFNQPQHF. DNA for the CDR3: TGCGCCAGCAGCCGGCAGTTCAATCAGCCCCAGCATTTT.

The chain joins TRBV10-3 to TRBJ2-5; D is uncertain. The length of the CDR3 is 13 residues. With 3 bases removed from V and 0 bases from J, the gap between germline ends came to 5 bases. Per germline, CDR1 ENHRY and CDR2 SYGVKD. CDR3 sequence: CAISDWDQETQYF. The CDR3 bases are TGTGCCATCAGTGACTGGGACCAAGAGACCCAGTACTTC.